These T cell receptor beta chains were read from a single sample in a study of blood T cell repertoires in COVID-19. Profiled with immunoSEQ multiplex PCR; TCRdb holds only in-frame clones, not every one. This table holds 280,000 or so clones, 85% found once. Sequenced sample: PBMCs or T cells enriched from blood (not recorded which). The source is a woman aged 45-60 years who had recovered from COVID-19. CDR3s include the opening cysteine and the closing phenylalanine or tryptophan. Size tells how often a clone was seen (once, few, many) or the class of an expanded clone, and some rows leave it out.

>15|.|TRBJ2-1|TRBV7-9
CASSQTSGNDNEQFF
>14|.|TRBJ1-2|TRBV7-3
CASSSPTGGYVYTF
>16|.|TRBJ1-2|TRBV28
CASTRRRQALNYGYTF
>14|once|TRBJ2-7|TRBV7-2
CASSLVLAYKEQYF
>18|.|TRBJ2-3|TRBV11-1
CASSLAGTSGLSRGTQYF
>12|.|TRBJ2-3|TRBV5-1
CASSPNTDTQYF
>14|.|TRBJ1-1|TRBV19
CASRTGGLGTEAFF
>13|.|TRBJ2-5|TRBV7-2
CASSRAGQETQYF
>14|once|TRBJ2-5|TRBV4-3
CASSARGREETQYF
>21|.|TRBJ2-7|TRBV5-3
CARSSPGLTFGVLWADYEQYF
>14|.|TRBJ1-5|TRBV3-1/TRBV3-2
CASSQDTGVQPQHF
>14|.|TRBJ1-1|TRBV27
CASSPLEGFPEAFF
>15|.|TRBJ2-1|TRBV2
CASSDLGGPGNEQFF
>15|.|TRBJ1-1|TRBV10-1
CASSARRTGSAEAFF
>18|.|TRBJ1-2|TRBV18
CASSTINAGTGFYYGYTF
>16|.|TRBJ1-2|TRBV7-9
CASSPSVSDRGRGYTF
>17|.|TRBJ2-1|TRBV14
CASSQDLRADTYNEQFF
>14|.|TRBJ1-1|TRBV6-1
CASSEVAVNTEAFF
>16|.|TRBJ2-2|TRBV18
CASSSTSGRTTGELFF
>13|.|TRBJ1-2|TRBV12-3/TRBV12-4
CASSLSGYHGYTF